The 32 T cell receptor beta chains below come from one sample, sequenced in a study of human T cells and chemical hapten exposure. From the RACE reads, TCRdb called clonotypes with MiXCR, one entry per CDR3 protein. The table records fewer than 100,000 distinct CDR3 sequences, roughly 7.9% of them present only once. The time point was: healthy volunteer bleed at 6 weeks. Sequencing started from total RNA isolated from unfractionated whole blood. The sample taken for sequencing was whole blood. These TCRs come from a female donor in good health. Some clones in this sample may be carry-over from other donors' samples.

In its sample, this clonotype was seen many times. The junction and the germline gene differ at one end; a read error may be behind it. This rearrangement joins TRBV12-3 or TRBV12-4 to TRBJ2-3, with 11 bases aligning to TRBD2. CDR3 size: 17 residues. The CDR3 here is CASGFLIAGGRPDTQYF. In nucleotides, the CDR3 is TGTGCCAGCGGTTTCCTTATAGCGGGGGGGCGGCCAGATACGCAGTATTTT.

This clonotype showed up just a few times. J is TRBJ1-4 and V is TRBV20-1; D gene ambiguous. The CDR3 spans 16 residues. V lost 6 bases and J lost 0, with 17 bases in between. Germline V lookup: CDR1 DFQATT, CDR2 SNEGSKA (reference sequence). DNA of the CDR3: TGCAGTGCCCAGCAGCATATTTCCGCAACTAATGAAAAACTGTTTTTT. Its protein product is CSAQQHISATNEKLFF.

V usage is TRBV29-1 and J usage is TRBJ1-5, with 7 bases fitting TRBD1. The germline gives CDR1 SQVTM, CDR2 ANQGSEA. The CDR3 consists of 13 residues. J was trimmed by 2 bases and V by 5 bases; bases with no gene match: 3. This CDR3 reads CSVLDRGNQPQHF. The CDR3 DNA follows: TGCAGCGTTCTTGACAGGGGCAATCAGCCCCAGCATTTT.

In this sample, this clonotype turned up many times. The rearrangement joins TRBV7-2 to TRBJ2-5; 11 nucleotides agree with TRBD1. J lost 4 bases, V lost 5 bases, and 6 bases had no gene match. The CDR3 is made up of 15 amino acids. Germline values: CDR1 SGHTA, CDR2 FQGNSA. The CDR3 spells CASSATGTGGETQYF. CDR3 DNA sequence: TGTGCCAGCAGCGCGACCGGGACAGGGGGAGAGACCCAGTACTTC.

V and J are TRBV15 and TRBJ2-1; either TRBD1 or TRBD2 may fit D (5 bases each). Germline V gives CDR1 LNHNV, CDR2 YYDKDF (reference sequence). This CDR3 spans 16 amino acids. V was pared by 0 bases and J by 4 bases, with 13 bases between. Here the CDR3 DNA reads TGTGCCACCAGCAGAGATCCGCAGGGACGTTACAATGAGCAGTTCTTC. Its translation is CATSRDPQGRYNEQFF.

This clonotype was observed at least ten times. The rearrangement links TRBV14 to TRBJ1-1, with a weak D call TRBD1 (6 bases). The CDR3 is made up of 15 amino acids. The V and J ends lost 3 bases and 11 bases respectively, with 22 bases between them. Germline CDR1 SGHDN, CDR2 FVKESK. The chain's CDR3 is CASSQWDTRQSWAFF. The CDR3 DNA follows: TGTGCCAGCAGCCAGTGGGACACTCGCCAAAGTTGGGCTTTCTTT. Based on the CDR3 plus reference TRBV14 and TRBJ1-1, the full variable domain is EAGVTQFPSHSVIEKGQTVTLRCDPISGHDNLYWYRRVMGKEIKFLLHFVKESKQDESGMPNNRFLAERTGGTYSTLKVQPAELEDSGVYFCASSQWDTRQSWAFFGQGTRLTVV.

This clonotype was recorded at least ten times. One end of the junction does not line up with germline, which may come from a read error. The rearrangement links TRBV14 to TRBJ2-3; D ambiguous. Germline CDR1 SGHDN, CDR2 FVKESK. CDR3 length equals 13 residues. CDR3 DNA: TGTGCCAGCAGCCAAGCGGGCACGGATACGCAGTATTTT. Translating gives CASSQAGTDTQYF.

To note about this clonotype: With a much larger clone just one base away, this may be a read error. This chain uses TRBV7-2 with TRBJ1-1, with D possibly being TRBD1 (5 bases). The V end lost 3 bases, the J end lost 1 base, and 39 bases lay between the germline ends. The CDR3 length is 24 residues. CDR1 is SGHTA, CDR2 FQGNSA, per germline. CDR3 loop: CASSFRVTYSAKNPGRRRNTEAFF. In DNA, the CDR3 is TGTGCCAGCAGCTTTCGGGTAACTTACTCCGCCAAAAATCCGGGACGGCGCAGGAACACTGAAGCTTTCTTT.

This clonotype was seen only a few times. V is TRBV19 and J is TRBJ1-2, with D hard to call. The CDR3 sequence is 12 residues long. Trimming cost V 3 bases and J 8 bases, with 10 bases left between them. From germline, CDR1 is LNHDA and CDR2 SQIVND (reference sequence). The CDR3 sequence is CASSMDWWGYTF. In DNA, the CDR3 is TGTGCCAGTAGTATGGACTGGTGGGGCTACACCTTC.

The chain is built from TRBV7-2 and TRBJ2-4; TRBD2 agrees at 7 bases. Trimming at V came to 1 base and at J to 8 bases, leaving 8 bases not matched to a gene. The CDR3 has 15 residues. Germline V lookup: CDR1 SGHTA, CDR2 FQGNSA. The CDR3 loop reads CASSLVAGGSDIQYF. The DNA for the CDR3 is TGTGCCAGCAGCTTAGTTGCCGGGGGGTCCGACATTCAGTACTTC.

Points on this clonotype: Its ends do not fully match the called genes, so a read error is possible. The rearrangement joins TRBV4-1 to TRBJ1-5, with D tentatively TRBD1 (5 bases). Germline CDR1 and CDR2: MGHRA and YSYEKL. This CDR3 has 15 residues. The CDR3 DNA reads TGCGTCAGCAGCCAAGATCAGGGAGGCGTTCAGCCCCAGCATTTT. As protein: CVSSQDQGGVQPQHF.

This clonotype was observed many times. The chain uses TRBV15 and TRBJ1-4; D ambiguous. Germline values: CDR1 LNHNV, CDR2 YYDKDF (reference sequence). CDR3 size: 13 residues. V lost 4 bases and J 2 bases, leaving 5 bases between the germline ends. The CDR3 spells CATSIWTNEKLFF. The DNA for the CDR3 is TGTGCCACCAGCATTTGGACTAATGAAAAACTGTTTTTT.

This clonotype was counted many times. The J gene is TRBJ2-7, the V gene TRBV14; D ambiguous. V was shortened by 1 base and J by 0 bases, with 7 bases between the two germline ends. Germline V lookup: CDR1 SGHDN, CDR2 FVKESK. The CDR3 covers 14 residues. The CDR3 region is CASSQAGSSYEQYF. The CDR3 DNA is TGTGCCAGCAGCCAAGCAGGCAGCTCCTACGAGCAGTACTTC.

This clonotype was recorded many times. The genes are TRBV7-3 and TRBJ1-1; D remains ambiguous. The CDR3 is 13 residues long. Germline values: CDR1 SGHTA, CDR2 FQGTGA. V was shortened by 1 base and J by 7 bases, with 10 bases between the two germline ends. The DNA of the CDR3 is TGTGCCAGCAGCTTAAACGAGTGGGGTGAAGCTTTCTTT. This encodes CASSLNEWGEAFF.

This clonotype was picked up many times. The chain employs TRBV6-2 or TRBV6-3 and TRBJ2-7; 7 bases line up with TRBD1. This CDR3 spans 15 amino acids. Germline CDR1 and CDR2: MNHEY and SVGEGT. With V trimmed by 7 bases and J by 6 bases, 15 bases remained unmatched. CDR3 nucleotides: TGTGCCAGCACAACACCTAGGGGGCCACTACTCGAGCAGTACTTC. This encodes CASTTPRGPLLEQYF.

This clonotype was seen ten or more times. The rearrangement joins TRBV7-3 to TRBJ2-2, with D perhaps TRBD2 (6 bases). Germline CDR1 reads SGHTA; CDR2 reads FQGTGA. The ends were cut back, 6 bases at V and 3 bases at J, with 14 bases in the middle. CDR3 length equals 15 residues. The CDR3 reads CASRRPGLYTGELFF. The DNA for the CDR3 is TGTGCCAGCAGGAGACCGGGACTTTACACCGGGGAGCTGTTTTTT.

This clonotype has ten or more counts. The chain couples TRBV12-3 or TRBV12-4 to TRBJ1-2, with 10 bases fitting TRBD1. The CDR3 runs 17 residues. The V gene end was trimmed by 6 bases and the J gene end by 5 bases; junction bases not matched to a gene: 15. As DNA, the CDR3 is TGTGCCAGCAGCGAGGGACAGGGACAGGGGACACGTTATGGCTACACCTTC. The encoded protein is CASSEGQGQGTRYGYTF.

This clonotype was found many times. V gene TRBV3-1 combines with J gene TRBJ2-2; D tentatively reads TRBD1 or TRBD2 (6 bases each). Per germline, CDR1 LGHDT and CDR2 YNNKEL (reference sequence). CDR3 length: 17 residues. The V gene lost 6 bases and the J gene lost 5 bases, with 22 bases spanning the gap. DNA of the CDR3: TGTGCCAGCAGGGGTCTGTCTCGGCAGGGGAGGACCGGGGAGCTGTTTTTT. The encoded protein is CASRGLSRQGRTGELFF.

In its sample, this clonotype was seen a few times. The rearrangement links TRBV7-9 to TRBJ2-1; TRBD1 agrees at 8 bases. CDR3 length: 15 amino acids. The germline CDR1 and CDR2 sequences are SEHNR and FQNEAQ (reference sequence). Unmatched junction bases numbered 9, after V lost 4 bases and J lost 7 bases. The CDR3: CASSSGQGYVNEQFF. The CDR3 region has the DNA TGTGCCAGCAGCTCCGGACAGGGTTACGTAAATGAGCAGTTCTTC.

This clonotype was found many times. V usage is TRBV20-1 and J usage is TRBJ1-4; D may be TRBD1 (6 bases). The germline CDR1 and CDR2 sequences are DFQATT and SNEGSKA (reference sequence). The CDR3 is made up of 14 amino acids. Deletions cut 5 bases from V and 3 bases from J, with 13 bases between. The CDR3: CSARQGGPNEKLFF. The CDR3 region has the DNA TGCAGTGCTCGCCAAGGGGGGCCTAATGAAAAACTGTTTTTT.

The genes are TRBV7-2 and TRBJ2-2, with 10 bases lining up with TRBD2. The CDR3 is 16 amino acids. The J segment lost 6 bases and the V segment lost 5 bases, leaving 9 bases of the junction unmatched. CDR1 SGHTA and CDR2 FQGNSA come from the germline V gene. CDR3 sequence reads: CASSQQAGGPAGELFF. DNA for the CDR3: TGTGCCAGCAGCCAGCAAGCGGGGGGGCCTGCCGGGGAGCTGTTTTTT.

V is TRBV6-2 or TRBV6-3 and J is TRBJ2-3; 9 nucleotides line up with TRBD2. Looked up from germline, CDR1 is MNHEY and CDR2 is SVGEGT. J lost 1 base, V lost 6 bases, and 8 bases had no gene match. The CDR3 length is 16 residues. CDR3 amino acids: CASSRGGVAGTDTQYF. The DNA of the CDR3 is TGTGCCAGCAGCCGCGGGGGGGTAGCAGGCACAGATACGCAGTATTTT.

This clonotype was picked up many times. The chain employs TRBV2 and TRBJ1-2; D perhaps matches TRBD1 (5 bases). Germline V lookup: CDR1 SNHLY, CDR2 FYNNEI. V shed 7 bases and J shed 5 bases, with 14 bases lying between them. The CDR3 consists of 13 residues. The CDR3 nucleotides are TGTGCCAGCACCAGGGAGTCGGGTTATGGCTACACCTTC. Translation: CASTRESGYGYTF.

This clonotype was seen at least ten times. The chain is built from TRBV5-5 and TRBJ1-5; D unclear. The V gene lost 4 bases and the J gene lost 0 bases, with 5 bases spanning the gap. In germline, CDR1 is SGHKS, CDR2 YYEKEE (reference sequence). CDR3 length: 13 residues. The CDR3 reads CASSRDSNQPQHF. CDR3 nucleotides: TGTGCCAGCAGCAGGGATAGCAATCAGCCCCAGCATTTT.

This clonotype was recorded many times. This chain joins TRBV10-3 and TRBJ2-7; D not resolved. V lost 0 bases to trimming and J lost 3 bases, with 6 bases between them. This CDR3 has 13 residues. Germline CDR1 reads ENHRY; CDR2 reads SYGVKD. In nucleotides, the CDR3 is TGTGCCATCAGTGAGTCGGGCTACTACGAGCAGTACTTC. This encodes CAISESGYYEQYF.

This clonotype showed up just a few times. This chain uses TRBV28 with TRBJ2-1; D not resolved. Per germline, CDR1 MDHEN and CDR2 SYDVKM. The CDR3 has 14 residues. V was pared by 5 bases and J by 4 bases, with 12 bases between. CDR3 in amino acids: CASSPSPGYNEQFF. The DNA of the CDR3 is TGTGCCAGCAGTCCCTCCCCCGGGTACAATGAGCAGTTCTTC.

This clonotype has more than one count but fewer than ten. The genes are TRBV2 and TRBJ1-1; tentatively, D is TRBD1 (6 bases). CDR3 length equals 13 residues. CDR1 and CDR2 (germline): SNHLY, FYNNEI. The germline V and J ends were trimmed by 6 bases and 2 bases, with 10 bases remaining between them. The CDR3 protein is CASRADRNTEAFF. The CDR3 bases are TGTGCCAGCAGAGCGGACAGAAACACTGAAGCTTTCTTT.

This clonotype has at least ten counts. The chain is built from TRBV10-3 and TRBJ1-1; TRBD1 aligns across 7 bases. The CDR3 is made up of 14 amino acids. V lost 4 bases, J lost 3 bases, and 5 bases stayed unmatched. Germline-derived CDR1 and CDR2 are ENHRY and SYGVKD. CDR3 residues: CAISVQGSDTEAFF. Here the CDR3 DNA reads TGTGCCATCAGTGTACAGGGGTCGGACACTGAAGCTTTCTTT.

This clonotype was seen many times. The rearrangement links TRBV5-1 to TRBJ1-1; unclear D gene. The V end was cut by 1 base, the J end by 2 bases, with 6 bases between. This CDR3 is 13 amino acids long. Germline V gene data show CDR1 as SGHRS and CDR2 as YFSETQ. CDR3 sequence (DNA): TGCGCCAGCAGCTTGAAAGTCAACACTGAAGCTTTCTTT. Translation: CASSLKVNTEAFF.

Points on this clonotype: A clone one base away is much larger, so this may be a read error. The chain employs TRBV7-2 and TRBJ2-3; D uncertain. The germline CDR1 and CDR2 sequences are SGHTA and FQGNSA. The CDR3 totals 11 residues. The CDR3 protein is CASSVVDTQCF. In DNA form, the CDR3 reads TGTGCCAGCAGCGTAGTAGATACGCAGTGTTTT.

Many counts were recorded for this clonotype. This sequence joins TRBV18 and TRBJ2-5; TRBD2 aligns across 7 bases. V lost 6 bases and J lost 2; bases outside the gene matches: 9. CDR1 and CDR2 from the germline V gene are KGHSH and LQKENI. The CDR3 is made up of 15 amino acids. In DNA form, the CDR3 reads TGTGCCAGCTCCGAACTAAGGCGGGGGCAAGAGACCCAGTACTTC. The encoded protein is CASSELRRGQETQYF.

J is TRBJ2-6 and V is TRBV4-2; weak D call: TRBD1 (6 bases). V lost 0 bases and J 0 bases, leaving 9 bases between the germline ends. The CDR3 totals 17 residues. In germline, CDR1 is LGHNA, CDR2 YNFKEQ. This CDR3 reads CASSQEGGHSGANVLTF. The CDR3 bases are TGTGCCAGCAGCCAAGAAGGGGGACACTCTGGGGCCAACGTCCTGACTTTC.